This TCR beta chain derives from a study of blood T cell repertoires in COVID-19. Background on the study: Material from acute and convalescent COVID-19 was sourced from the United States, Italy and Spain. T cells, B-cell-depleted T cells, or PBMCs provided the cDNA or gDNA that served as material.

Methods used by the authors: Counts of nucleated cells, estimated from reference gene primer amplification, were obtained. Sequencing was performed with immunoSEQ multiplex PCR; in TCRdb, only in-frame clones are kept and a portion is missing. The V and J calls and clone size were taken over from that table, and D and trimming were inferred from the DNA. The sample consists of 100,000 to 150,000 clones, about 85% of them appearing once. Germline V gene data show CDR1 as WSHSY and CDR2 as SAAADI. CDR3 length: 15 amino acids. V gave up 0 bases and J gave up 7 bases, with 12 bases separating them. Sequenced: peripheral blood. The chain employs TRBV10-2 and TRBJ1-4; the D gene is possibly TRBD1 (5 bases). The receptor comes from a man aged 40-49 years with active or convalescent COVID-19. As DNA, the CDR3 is TGCGCCAGCAGTGAGTCGGGGGGACGAAGTGAAAAACTGTTTTTT. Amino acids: CASSESGGRSEKLFF.